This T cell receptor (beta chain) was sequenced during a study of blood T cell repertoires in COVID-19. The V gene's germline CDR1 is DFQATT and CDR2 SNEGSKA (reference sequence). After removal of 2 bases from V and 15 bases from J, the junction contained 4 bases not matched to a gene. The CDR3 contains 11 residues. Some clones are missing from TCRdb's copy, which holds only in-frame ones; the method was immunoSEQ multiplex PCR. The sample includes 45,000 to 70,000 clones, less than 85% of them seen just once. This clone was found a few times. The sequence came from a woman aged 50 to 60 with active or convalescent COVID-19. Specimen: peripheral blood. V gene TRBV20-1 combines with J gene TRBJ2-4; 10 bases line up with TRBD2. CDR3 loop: CSARRSGRAYF. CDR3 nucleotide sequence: TGCAGTGCTAGAAGGAGCGGGAGGGCGTACTTC.